Each of the 32 T cell receptor beta chains below was sequenced from the same sample in a study of shared clonotypes between healthy human individuals. Measured with immunoSEQ multiplex PCR; TCRdb has only the in-frame clones, and not every one. The table shows about 980,000 clones, with roughly 72% occurring only once. The sample consisted of memory CD4+ T cells sorted from blood. As for subset: CD45RA-negative fraction. The receptors were sampled from a man aged 18 to 30 in good health.

A remark on this clone: The sample has other DNA sequences that encode this CDR3 too. The chain is built from TRBV28 and TRBJ2-7, with TRBD1 matching over 7 bases. Germline assignment: CDR1 MDHEN and CDR2 SYDVKM. The CDR3 runs to 15 residues. V was pared by 4 bases and J by 1 base, with 7 bases of the junction left unmatched. The CDR3, as DNA: TGTGCCAGCAGTTCTTATCGACAGGGATCCTACGAGCAGTACTTC. It specifies CASSSYRQGSYEQYF.

This clone was found a few times. A single base separates this from a much larger clone, so it may be a read error. At the DNA level, this CDR3 is encoded by other sequences in the same sample as well. The gene calls are TRBV15 and TRBJ1-5; D is unclear. CDR1 and CDR2 from the germline V gene are LNHNV and YYDKDF (reference sequence). This CDR3 is 12 amino acids long. V dropped 0 bases and J dropped 5 bases, with 2 bases sitting between them. The CDR3 reads CATSRDDQPQHF. The CDR3 DNA follows: TGTGCCACCAGCAGAGATGATCAGCCCCAGCATTTT.

The V and J genes are TRBV7-9 and TRBJ1-4, with 9 bases aligning to TRBD1. In germline, CDR1 is SEHNR, CDR2 FQNEAQ (reference sequence). The CDR3 is 17 amino acids. J was trimmed by 7 bases and V by 0 bases; bases with no gene match: 9. The CDR3 region has the DNA TGTGCCAGCAGCTTAGCCTACAACAGGGGGCTGGTTGAAAAACTGTTTTTT. Translation gives CASSLAYNRGLVEKLFF.

This chain connects TRBV19 to TRBJ2-1; D may be TRBD2 (6 bases). The V and J ends lost 5 bases and 7 bases respectively, with 18 bases between them. Germline CDR1 reads LNHDA; CDR2 reads SQIVND (reference sequence). The CDR3 totals 15 residues. The CDR3 protein is CASSSGSAGGNEQFF. In nucleotides, the CDR3 is TGTGCCAGTAGTTCGGGGTCAGCGGGCGGGAATGAGCAGTTCTTC.

Of note for this clone: Other DNA sequences from this sample encode an identical CDR3 as well. The chain is built from TRBV30 and TRBJ2-1, with TRBD1 as a possible D gene (5 bases). From germline, CDR1 is GTSNPN and CDR2 SVGIG (reference sequence). The CDR3 totals 16 residues. Trimming cost V 0 bases and J 0 bases, with 12 bases left between them. The CDR3 region is CAWSVGRASSYNEQFF. The CDR3 DNA is TGTGCCTGGAGTGTCGGCAGGGCGAGCTCCTACAATGAGCAGTTCTTC.

This rearrangement joins TRBV30 to TRBJ1-1, with D unresolved. The CDR3 is made up of 13 amino acids. The V and J ends lost 3 bases and 1 base respectively, with 9 bases between them. Germline CDR1 and CDR2: GTSNPN and SVGIG (reference sequence). For the CDR3, the DNA is TGTGCCTGGAGGCTGACTGAGAACACTGAAGCTTTCTTT. Its translation is CAWRLTENTEAFF.

The V and J genes are TRBV7-8 and TRBJ2-3; no firm D call. V was shortened by 2 bases and J by 1 base, with 7 bases between the two germline ends. Germline lookup yields CDR1 SGHVS and CDR2 FQNEAQ. This CDR3 region has 14 residues. The DNA for the CDR3 is TGTGCCAGCAGCTTAAACCGTGGCACAGATACGCAGTATTTT. Translation: CASSLNRGTDTQYF.

The chain joins TRBV5-1 to TRBJ2-1; D possibly uses TRBD1 or TRBD2 (7 bases each). Germline V CDR1 and CDR2: SGHRS, YFSETQ. This CDR3 is built from 14 residues. Trimming left V 3 bases short and J 10 bases short, with 17 bases between. CDR3 protein: CASSSAPGGVEQFF. The CDR3 nucleotides are TGCGCCAGCAGCTCGGCACCAGGGGGGGTAGAGCAGTTCTTC.

This sequence joins TRBV5-1 and TRBJ2-7, with D maybe TRBD1 (6 bases). This CDR3 spans 15 amino acids. Trimming left V 7 bases short and J 0 bases short, with 17 bases between. Germline CDR1 and CDR2: SGHRS and YFSETQ. The CDR3 coding sequence is TGCGCCAGCTTAGACAGGCGTCCCTACTCCTACGAGCAGTACTTC. Translation: CASLDRRPYSYEQYF.

The rearrangement uses TRBV9 and TRBJ2-3, with D maybe TRBD1 (6 bases). V shed 3 bases and J shed 4 bases, with 12 bases lying between them. CDR1 is SGDLS, CDR2 YYNGEE, per germline. The CDR3 has 14 residues. CDR3 in amino acids: CASSAQGGADTQYF. The CDR3 nucleotides are TGTGCCAGCAGCGCACAGGGTGGGGCAGATACGCAGTATTTT.

In this sample, this clone turned up a few times. This sequence joins TRBV7-3 and TRBJ2-4, with 9 bases lining up with TRBD2. The junction had 9 bases not matched to a gene; V was cut back by 0 bases and J by 6 bases. CDR1 SGHTA and CDR2 FQGTGA come from the germline V gene. The CDR3 extends over 17 amino acids. In nucleotides, the CDR3 is TGTGCCAGCAGCTTAACGGGAGGTAGCGGGGGTGTAAACATTCAGTACTTC. Translating it yields CASSLTGGSGGVNIQYF.

The chain uses TRBV7-9 and TRBJ1-2; TRBD1 aligns across 8 bases. CDR1 and CDR2 from the germline V gene are SEHNR and FQNEAQ (reference sequence). V shed 1 base, J shed 7 bases, and the junction held 8 bases outside the gene matches. This CDR3 comprises 15 residues. CDR3: CASSLGGQGLSGYTF. In DNA form, the CDR3 reads TGTGCCAGCAGCTTAGGAGGACAGGGTTTATCTGGCTACACCTTC.

This chain uses TRBV11-2 with TRBJ1-1; 8 bases are a match to TRBD1. Germline V CDR1 and CDR2: SGHAT, FQNNGV. There are 14 residues in the CDR3. V lost 6 bases, J lost 4 bases, and 7 bases stayed unmatched. DNA of the CDR3: TGTGCCAGCAGGCCCCAGGGGGCCGGCACTGAAGCTTTCTTT. Protein sequence: CASRPQGAGTEAFF.

This clone was recorded once. This chain joins TRBV6-6 and TRBJ1-1, with TRBD1 matching over 7 bases. In germline, CDR1 is MNHNY, CDR2 SVGAGI (reference sequence). The CDR3 length is 12 residues. The J segment lost 4 bases and the V segment lost 5 bases, leaving 1 base of the junction unmatched. The CDR3 region is CASSTGATEAFF. CDR3 bases: TGTGCCAGCAGTACAGGGGCCACTGAAGCTTTCTTT.

The V and J genes are TRBV10-3 and TRBJ1-1, with a possible D match to TRBD1 (6 bases). The CDR3 has 14 residues. Trimming took off 6 bases at V and 2 bases at J, with 13 bases between the two ends. Germline V lookup: CDR1 ENHRY, CDR2 SYGVKD. Here the CDR3 reads CAISPGQTNTEAFF. The CDR3 bases are TGTGCCATCAGCCCGGGACAAACCAACACTGAAGCTTTCTTT.

The chain combines TRBV5-4 with TRBJ1-4; D is perhaps TRBD1 (5 bases). V dropped 2 bases and J dropped 8 bases, with 10 bases sitting between them. The CDR3 is 13 residues long. Germline CDR1 SGHNT, CDR2 YYREEE (reference sequence). This chain's CDR3 is CASSFRGGEKLFF. The CDR3 DNA reads as TGTGCCAGCAGCTTCCGGGGGGGGGAAAAACTGTTTTTT.

Comments on this clone: The junction does not match germline at one end; this may be a read error. The chain employs TRBV7-7 and TRBJ1-6; unclear D gene. The CDR3 has 19 residues. Germline V gene lookup returns CDR1 SSHAT and CDR2 FNYEAQ (reference sequence). In DNA form, the CDR3 reads TGTGCTAGCAGCCGTGGTAGGCCAGGAGAGCTTCGTTATAATTCACCCCTCCACTTT. This translates into CASSRGRPGELRYNSPLHF.

The CDR3 reads CASSEQAGPYEQYF. CDR3 coding DNA: TGTGCCAGCAGTGAGCAGGCTGGACCCTACGAGCAGTACTTC. The rearrangement links TRBV6-1 to TRBJ2-7; D is unresolved. Germline CDR1 and CDR2: MNHNS and SASEGT. The V and J ends lost 3 bases and 2 bases respectively, with 11 bases between them. This CDR3 is 14 amino acids long.

This clone was seen a few times. The rearrangement joins TRBV7-3 to TRBJ1-1; tentative D call: TRBD1 (6 bases). CDR1 and CDR2 from the germline V gene are SGHTA and FQGTGA. The CDR3 is 13 amino acids. The ends were cut back, 0 bases at V and 8 bases at J, with 10 bases in the middle. The CDR3 reads CASSLTQGREAFF. CDR3 in DNA: TGTGCCAGCAGCTTAACCCAGGGGAGGGAAGCTTTCTTT.

V is TRBV2 and J is TRBJ1-2; D is uncertain. The CDR3 covers 13 residues. The germline V and J ends were trimmed by 6 bases and 5 bases, with 13 bases remaining between them. Germline-derived CDR1 and CDR2 are SNHLY and FYNNEI. DNA for the CDR3: TGTGCCAGCAGGGAGGAGGTCCAGTATGGCTACACCTTC. It specifies CASREEVQYGYTF.

V gene TRBV5-1 combines with J gene TRBJ1-4; possible D gene TRBD1, 5 bases. The V end was cut by 3 bases, the J end by 5 bases, with 11 bases between. The germline CDR1 and CDR2 sequences are SGHRS and YFSETQ. The CDR3 is 14 amino acids. The CDR3 DNA reads as TGCGCCAGCAGCTCCCGGGACGGAAATGAAAAACTGTTTTTT. This codes for CASSSRDGNEKLFF. Combining the CDR3 with reference TRBV5-1 and TRBJ1-4 gives the whole variable domain KAGVTQTPRYLIKTRGQQVTLSCSPISGHRSVSWYQQTPGQGLQFLFEYFSETQRNKGNFPGRFSGRQFSNSRSEMNVSTLELGDSALYLCASSSRDGNEKLFFGSGTQLSVL.

The rearrangement links TRBV7-9 to TRBJ2-5, with D perhaps TRBD1 or TRBD2 (5 bases each). CDR1 and CDR2 (germline): SEHNR, FQNEAQ (reference sequence). This CDR3 has 16 amino acids. Trimming cost V 3 bases and J 3 bases, with 17 bases left between them. CDR3 bases: TGTGCCAGCAGCTTGGGACCGGGGCTTCTAGAAGAGACCCAGTACTTC. Protein sequence: CASSLGPGLLEETQYF. The full variable domain, its missing parts supplied by reference TRBV7-9 and TRBJ2-5, is DTGVSQNPRHKITKRGQNVTFRCDPISEHNRLYWYRQTLGQGPEFLTYFQNEAQLEKSRLLSDRFSAERPKGSFSTLEIQRTEQGDSAMYLCASSLGPGLLEETQYFGPGTRLLVL.

The chain is built from TRBV5-6 and TRBJ2-2; 13 bases map to TRBD2. The CDR3 loop spans 14 amino acids. In germline, CDR1 is SGHDT, CDR2 YYEEEE. J was trimmed by 13 bases and V by 4 bases; bases with no gene match: 7. The CDR3 bases are TGTGCCAGCAGCACCAAGGGACTAGCGGGACGGCTGTTTTTT. Its protein product is CASSTKGLAGRLFF.

This clone was seen only a few times. The genes are TRBV9 and TRBJ2-4; 11 positions match TRBD2. The V segment lost 3 bases and the J segment 0 bases; nucleotides outside the gene matches: 14. The CDR3 loop spans 20 amino acids. The germline V gene has CDR1 SGDLS and CDR2 YYNGEE. In nucleotides, the CDR3 is TGTGCCAGCAGCGCGCCAACTAGCGGGGGTCTGGAGCTAGCCAAAAACATTCAGTACTTC. Translation gives CASSAPTSGGLELAKNIQYF.

The chain links TRBV19 to TRBJ2-4, with 7 bases that match TRBD1. V shed 3 bases, J shed 2 bases, and the junction held 4 bases outside the gene matches. There are 15 residues in the CDR3. Germline assignment: CDR1 LNHDA and CDR2 SQIVND (reference sequence). Written as DNA, the CDR3 is TGTGCCAGTAGTATCGGGGACAGCTCCAAAAACATTCAGTACTTC. Its protein product is CASSIGDSSKNIQYF.

The chain has TRBV7-9 and TRBJ1-4; D remains unclear. Trimming took 4 bases from V and 7 from J, leaving 16 bases between them. This CDR3 is built from 15 residues. CDR1 and CDR2 (germline): SEHNR, FQNEAQ (reference sequence). The CDR3, as DNA: TGTGCCAGCAGCTCAACCCCGAATCAGCTTGAAAAACTGTTTTTT. Encoded protein: CASSSTPNQLEKLFF.

The chain couples TRBV6-5 to TRBJ1-1, with D possibly matching TRBD1 (5 bases). CDR1 MNHEY and CDR2 SVGAGI come from the germline V gene. The CDR3 is 14 amino acids. V lost 2 bases, J lost 1 base, and 8 bases lay in between. The CDR3 bases are TGTGCCAGCAGTTACAGGGACTGGAACACTGAAGCTTTCTTT. This sequence encodes CASSYRDWNTEAFF.

The rearrangement links TRBV7-2 to TRBJ2-5; D is uncertain. Germline values: CDR1 SGHTA, CDR2 FQGNSA. The CDR3 contains 12 residues. Trimming stripped 5 bases from V and 1 base from J, with 5 bases between. The CDR3 coding sequence is TGTGCCAGCAGCCGCAGCCAAGAGACCCAGTACTTC. This gives the protein CASSRSQETQYF.

V gene TRBV4-1 combines with J gene TRBJ2-2, with D tentatively TRBD1 (6 bases). V lost 4 bases to trimming and J lost 3 bases, with 24 bases between them. Germline V lookup: CDR1 MGHRA, CDR2 YSYEKL. This CDR3 is 19 amino acids long. CDR3 protein: CASSRSPDQSDRHTGELFF. In nucleotides, the CDR3 is TGCGCCAGCAGCCGATCCCCGGACCAATCTGACAGGCACACCGGGGAGCTGTTTTTT.

This chain connects TRBV7-9 to TRBJ2-5, with TRBD1 matching 8 bases. J lost 4 bases, V lost 5 bases, and 6 bases had no gene match. This CDR3 has 14 residues. The germline V gene has CDR1 SEHNR and CDR2 FQNEAQ (reference sequence). The CDR3 reads CASSRTGRRETQYF. The CDR3 nucleotides read TGTGCCAGCAGCCGGACAGGGCGGCGAGAGACCCAGTACTTC.

Regarding this clone: At the DNA level, this CDR3 is encoded by other sequences in the same sample as well. V gene TRBV10-3 combines with J gene TRBJ2-5, with a weak D call TRBD1 (6 bases). The length of the CDR3 is 12 residues. Germline V gene lookup returns CDR1 ENHRY and CDR2 SYGVKD. V was shortened by 7 bases and J by 5 bases, with 11 bases between the two germline ends. This chain's CDR3 is CAIKDSGETQYF. As DNA, the CDR3 is TGTGCCATCAAGGACAGTGGGGAGACCCAGTACTTC.

This clone was seen once. The gene calls are TRBV11-3 and TRBJ2-1, with a weak D call TRBD2 (6 bases). V lost 2 bases to trimming and J lost 7 bases, with 12 bases between them. This CDR3 has 14 amino acids. In germline, CDR1 is SGHNT, CDR2 YENEEA. CDR3 nucleotide sequence: TGTGCCAGCAGCTTAATAGGCGGGGTTAATGAGCAGTTCTTC. This encodes CASSLIGGVNEQFF.